The 26 T cell receptor beta chains listed next were all sequenced from one sample in a study of OX40 agonist ivuxolimab in advanced cancers. Library prep was done by the immunoSEQ multiplex PCR assay. This is the immuneACCESS table as TCRdb keeps it, with only in-frame sequences that have V and J called. A part of the clones is gone; compared with another copy, unresolved V genes explain less than half, and the rest is unexplained. The sample records roughly 60,000 clones, around 90% of which are singletons. The top ten constitute 3.5% to 4% of the sample. Sequencing used CD4+ or CD8+ T cells sorted from blood, obtained in a trial of the OX40 agonist ivuxolimab. These receptors came from an adult with an advanced solid tumor such as melanoma, head and neck, liver or kidney cancer.

The chain recombines TRBV28 with TRBJ2-7; TRBD1 matches 7 bases. Trimming removed 6 bases from V and 2 bases from J; junction bases left unmatched: 7. CDR1 and CDR2 from the germline V gene are MDHEN and SYDVKM. The CDR3 runs 14 residues. CDR3 protein: CASSLQGHPYEQYF. Here the CDR3 DNA reads TGTGCCAGCAGCTTACAGGGGCACCCCTACGAGCAGTACTTC.

This sequence joins TRBV7-9 and TRBJ2-7; 10 nucleotides line up with TRBD1. The CDR3 totals 15 residues. Germline lookup yields CDR1 SEHNR and CDR2 FQNEAQ (reference sequence). Trimming cost V 5 bases and J 3 bases; bases outside gene matches: 7. CDR3 sequence reads: CASSPRTGGGYEQYF. Written as DNA, the CDR3 is TGTGCCAGCAGCCCCCGGACAGGGGGAGGCTACGAGCAGTACTTC.

CDR3 nucleotide sequence: TGTGCCAGCAGCAACCGAATCCGGGACAGGGATCACGAGCAGTACTTC. It translates to CASSNRIRDRDHEQYF. The chain recombines TRBV21-1 with TRBJ2-7; the DNA was not compared with TRBD1, the D call given in the table. TRBV21-1 is described as a pseudogene. The CDR3 is made up of 16 amino acids.

CDR3 region: CASSISRLAGSGSSYNEQFF. The CDR3 DNA reads TGTGCCAGCAGCATCTCAAGACTAGCGGGGTCCGGAAGCTCCTACAATGAGCAGTTCTTC. The chain joins TRBV21-1 to TRBJ2-1; the table's D gene call, TRBD2, was not cross checked with the DNA. TRBV21-1 is shown as a pseudogene. The CDR3 consists of 20 residues.

The gene calls are TRBV7-9 and TRBJ1-2; D not resolved. Germline-derived CDR1 and CDR2 are SEHNR and FQNEAQ (reference sequence). The ends were cut back, 8 bases at V and 8 bases at J, with 12 bases in the middle. The CDR3 covers 11 residues. CDR3 nucleotides: TGTGCCAGCCCGTCAGGCGGCGGCTACACCTTC. Encoded protein: CASPSGGGYTF.

This chain joins TRBV19 and TRBJ2-2, with D possibly matching TRBD1 (5 bases). The V gene's germline CDR1 is LNHDA and CDR2 SQIVND (reference sequence). The V end was cut by 5 bases, the J end by 3 bases, with 16 bases between. This CDR3 comprises 16 residues. The CDR3 region has the DNA TGTGCCAGTAGTCCCGGCCAGGGTGCGTACACCGGGGAGCTGTTTTTT. Amino acids: CASSPGQGAYTGELFF.

The chain employs TRBV2 and TRBJ2-5; the match to TRBD2 covers 7 bases. V gave up 1 base and J gave up 6 bases; unmatched junction bases: 11. Germline V CDR1 and CDR2: SNHLY, FYNNEI. CDR3 size: 16 residues. The CDR3 spells CASSEDSGKVEKTQYF. The CDR3 nucleotides read TGTGCCAGCAGTGAAGACAGCGGGAAGGTCGAAAAGACCCAGTACTTC.

This clone showed up just once. The chain uses TRBV6-5 and TRBJ2-7; unclear D gene. V lost 2 bases and J 3 bases, leaving 8 bases between the germline ends. CDR1 and CDR2 (germline): MNHEY, SVGAGI. The CDR3 contains 13 residues. DNA of the CDR3: TGTGCCAGCAGTTACGGCGAGGACTACGAGCAGTACTTC. Amino acid sequence: CASSYGEDYEQYF.

Comments on this clone: Other DNA sequences within the sample encode an identical CDR3. The rearrangement uses TRBV19 and TRBJ2-1, with D uncertain. The germline CDR1 and CDR2 sequences are LNHDA and SQIVND (reference sequence). Between the trimmed V and J ends, which lost 5 bases and 1 base, there was a span of 3 bases. This CDR3 comprises 12 residues. The CDR3 protein is CASSGSYNEQFF. The CDR3 bases are TGTGCCAGTAGTGGTTCCTACAATGAGCAGTTCTTC.

The J gene is TRBJ2-7, the V gene TRBV7-2; D remains ambiguous. Between the trimmed V and J ends, which lost 5 bases and 3 bases, there was a span of 8 bases. Germline V gives CDR1 SGHTA, CDR2 FQGNSA. The CDR3 totals 12 residues. The CDR3 DNA reads TGTGCCAGCAGCCCGGACCGCTACGAGCAGTACTTC. Translated: CASSPDRYEQYF.

This chain joins TRBV29-1 and TRBJ2-3, with 13 bases matching TRBD2. Trimming took 3 bases from V and 4 from J; bases not matched to a gene: 10. Germline V gene sequence: CDR1 SQVTM, CDR2 ANQGSEA. The CDR3 has 17 amino acids. The CDR3 loop reads CSVEMTSGRRGADTQYF. The DNA for the CDR3 is TGCAGCGTTGAGATGACTAGCGGGAGGAGGGGGGCAGATACGCAGTATTTT.

Notes on this clone: A much larger clone lies one base from this, so it may be a read error. This chain links TRBV7-2 with TRBJ2-7, with unresolved D. This CDR3 comprises 11 residues. CDR1 and CDR2 from the germline V gene are SGHTA and FQGNSA. V lost 7 bases to trimming and J lost 0 bases, with 4 bases between them. The CDR3 coding sequence is TGTGCCAGCACCGACTCCTACGAGCAGTACTTC. Its translation is CASTDSYEQYF.

This chain connects TRBV19 to TRBJ1-5; 7 bases match TRBD1. The CDR3 contains 15 residues. From germline, CDR1 is LNHDA and CDR2 SQIVND (reference sequence). V was clipped by 3 bases and J by 5 bases; unmatched bases: 7. The CDR3 DNA is TGTGCCAGTAGTATCACAGGGGCCCTGGATCAGCCCCAGCATTTT. Translating gives CASSITGALDQPQHF.

The CDR3 DNA sequence: TGTGCCAGCAGTTGGACAGCACTGAACACTGAAGCTTTCTTT. It translates to CASSWTALNTEAFF. The chain couples TRBV6-6 to TRBJ1-1; D is perhaps TRBD1 (6 bases). The V gene lost 4 bases and the J gene lost 0 bases, with 9 bases spanning the gap. CDR1 is MNHNY, CDR2 SVGAGI, per germline (reference sequence). The CDR3 loop spans 14 amino acids.

This chain connects TRBV9 to TRBJ2-2, with 10 bases identical to TRBD2. The trim removed 4 bases at V and 6 bases at J, leaving 6 bases unmatched. Germline V gene sequence: CDR1 SGDLS, CDR2 YYNGEE. CDR3 length equals 15 residues. CDR3 residues: CASSILAGVPGELFF. The CDR3 bases are TGTGCCAGCAGCATTCTAGCGGGAGTTCCCGGGGAGCTGTTTTTT.

This sequence joins TRBV9 and TRBJ2-3; D possibly corresponds to TRBD2 (5 bases). CDR3 size: 15 residues. V gave up 0 bases and J gave up 2 bases, with 10 bases separating them. Per the germline V gene, CDR1 is SGDLS and CDR2 is YYNGEE. This CDR3 reads CASSVGGSVTDTQYF. The CDR3 DNA reads TGTGCCAGCAGCGTAGGGGGTAGCGTCACAGATACGCAGTATTTT. The full variable domain, with the rest looked up from reference TRBV9 and TRBJ2-3, is DSGVTQTPKHLITATGQRVTLRCSPRSGDLSVYWYQQSLDQGLQFLIQYYNGEERAKGNILERFSAQQFPDLHSELNLSSLELGDSALYFCASSVGGSVTDTQYFGPGTRLTVL.

The chain is built from TRBV5-4 and TRBJ2-1; tentative D call: TRBD2 (5 bases). The CDR3 spans 15 residues. CDR1 and CDR2 from the germline V gene are SGHNT and YYREEE (reference sequence). V lost 3 bases and J lost 2, with 12 bases in between. Here the CDR3 DNA reads TGTGCCAGCAGCTCAGCGGAGACCCCCTACAATGAGCAGTTCTTC. Protein sequence: CASSSAETPYNEQFF.

In the case of this clone: The sample contains more than one DNA sequence encoding this CDR3. The V gene is TRBV27, the J gene TRBJ2-5; D ambiguous. The germline V and J ends were trimmed by 3 bases and 5 bases, with 4 bases remaining between them. From germline, CDR1 is MNHEY and CDR2 SMNVEV (reference sequence). The CDR3 is 11 amino acids. Here the CDR3 DNA reads TGTGCCAGCAGTTTGGGGGAGACCCAGTACTTC. It translates to CASSLGETQYF.

J is TRBJ2-3 and V is TRBV5-4, with 11 bases aligning to TRBD2. With 2 bases clipped from V and 6 bases from J, the junction kept 5 bases outside the gene matches. This CDR3 is built from 15 residues. Germline CDR1 is SGHNT and CDR2 is YYREEE (reference sequence). The CDR3 loop is CASSLFVAGGDTQYF. The CDR3 DNA reads as TGTGCCAGCAGCTTATTCGTAGCGGGAGGGGATACGCAGTATTTT.

This clone occurred once. CDR3 in DNA: TGTGCCAGCAGTGAAGTGACAGGCCACGAGCAGTACTTC. Translated, it gives CASSEVTGHEQYF. The rearrangement links TRBV2 to TRBJ2-7, with D maybe TRBD1 (6 bases). The V and J ends lost 1 base and 5 bases respectively, with 9 bases between them. The V gene's germline CDR1 is SNHLY and CDR2 FYNNEI. This CDR3 contains 13 residues.

V gene TRBV5-4 combines with J gene TRBJ2-7; tentatively, D is TRBD2 (6 bases). Trimming cost V 1 base and J 9 bases, with 14 bases left between them. Germline V gives CDR1 SGHNT, CDR2 YYREEE (reference sequence). CDR3 size: 13 residues. In DNA, the CDR3 is TGTGCCAGCAGCTTGTCGGGGGAGCTGGCGCAGTACTTC. Translation gives CASSLSGELAQYF. Supplemented by reference TRBV5-4 and TRBJ2-7, the full variable domain reads ETGVTQSPTHLIKTRGQQVTLRCSSQSGHNTVSWYQQALGQGPQFIFQYYREEENGRGNFPPRFSGLQFPNYSSELNVNALELDDSALYLCASSLSGELAQYFGPGTRLTVT.

The genes are TRBV5-1 and TRBJ2-7, with a weak D call TRBD1 (6 bases). Germline V CDR1 and CDR2: SGHRS, YFSETQ. V dropped 0 bases and J dropped 2 bases, with 9 bases sitting between them. The CDR3 is made up of 14 amino acids. The CDR3 protein is CASSLGTDPYEQYF. CDR3 bases: TGCGCCAGCAGCTTGGGGACAGACCCCTACGAGCAGTACTTC. The entire variable domain, with the rest obtained from reference TRBV5-1 and TRBJ2-7, is as follows: KAGVTQTPRYLIKTRGQQVTLSCSPISGHRSVSWYQQTPGQGLQFLFEYFSETQRNKGNFPGRFSGRQFSNSRSEMNVSTLELGDSALYLCASSLGTDPYEQYFGPGTRLTVT.

The genes are TRBV4-1 and TRBJ1-1, with a tentative D call TRBD1 (6 bases). This CDR3 spans 15 amino acids. Germline loops: CDR1 MGHRA, CDR2 YSYEKL. V lost 0 bases and J lost 2, with 10 bases in between. The CDR3 coding sequence is TGCGCCAGCAGCCAAGAGGGGGCGACTAACACTGAAGCTTTCTTT. It yields the protein CASSQEGATNTEAFF.

J is TRBJ1-2 and V is TRBV13; weak D call: TRBD1 (6 bases). V dropped 5 bases and J dropped 1 base, with 17 bases sitting between them. The CDR3 runs to 16 residues. Germline-derived CDR1 and CDR2 are PRHDT and FYEKMQ (reference sequence). The CDR3: CASSLYRAVINYGYTF. For the CDR3, the DNA is TGTGCCAGCAGCCTCTACAGGGCAGTAATTAACTATGGCTACACCTTC.

The genes are TRBV10-1 and TRBJ2-6; D might be TRBD1 (5 bases). This CDR3 has 15 amino acids. V shed 0 bases and J shed 2 bases, with 5 bases lying between them. From germline, CDR1 is WNHNN and CDR2 SYGVQD (reference sequence). CDR3 loop: CASSESGAGANVLTF. The CDR3 DNA follows: TGCGCCAGCAGTGAGTCAGGGGCTGGGGCCAACGTCCTGACTTTC.

The chain combines TRBV5-8 with TRBJ2-1, with D possibly TRBD2 on 5 matching bases. Per germline, CDR1 SGHTS and CDR2 YDEGEE. This CDR3 has 13 residues. V was shortened by 1 base and J by 6 bases, with 8 bases between the two germline ends. For the CDR3, the DNA is TGTGCCAGCAGCTTGATAGCGCCCAATGAGCAGTTCTTC. Its protein is CASSLIAPNEQFF.